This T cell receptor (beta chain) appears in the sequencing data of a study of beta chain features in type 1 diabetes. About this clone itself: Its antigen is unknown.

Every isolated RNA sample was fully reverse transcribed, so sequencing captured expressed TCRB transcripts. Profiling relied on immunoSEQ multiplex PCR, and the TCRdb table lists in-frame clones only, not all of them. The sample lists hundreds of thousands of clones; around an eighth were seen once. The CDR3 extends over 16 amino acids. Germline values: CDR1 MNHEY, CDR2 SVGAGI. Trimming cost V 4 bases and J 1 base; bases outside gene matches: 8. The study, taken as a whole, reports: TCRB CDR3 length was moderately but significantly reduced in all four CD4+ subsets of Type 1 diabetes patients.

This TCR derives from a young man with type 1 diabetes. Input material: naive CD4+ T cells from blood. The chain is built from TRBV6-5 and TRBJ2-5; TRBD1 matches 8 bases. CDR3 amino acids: CASSSFGTGPQETQYF. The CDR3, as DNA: TGTGCCAGCAGTTCCTTCGGGACAGGTCCCCAAGAGACCCAGTACTTC.